The 5 T cell receptor beta chains below all came from one sample that was sequenced in a study of cytomegalovirus exposure and HLA in healthy donors. 60 Vbeta and 13 Jbeta primers were used in PCR. Clones were sequenced by immunoSEQ multiplex PCR, and TCRdb holds only the in-frame ones, with some missing. The profile shows roughly 150,000 clones, approximately 80% of them singletons. The sequencing sample was made of PBMCs. The receptors shown here come from a man aged 35 to 55 in good health and CMV-seropositive.

The CDR3 nucleotides are TGTGCCAGCAGCTCCAAAGCCTCGGGACTAGCGGGACTCGGGGAGCTGTTTTTT. Protein sequence: CASSSKASGLAGLGELFF. The rearrangement links TRBV5-4 to TRBJ2-2; 13 bases agree with TRBD2. The V and J ends lost 3 bases and 7 bases, in that order; junction bases with no gene match: 12. CDR1 and CDR2 (germline): SGHNT, YYREEE (reference sequence). The CDR3 runs to 18 residues.

The genes are TRBV2 and TRBJ2-7; 9 bases are shared with TRBD1. V shed 1 base and J 4 bases; nucleotides not matched to a gene: 5. This CDR3 contains 15 residues. Per the germline V gene, CDR1 is SNHLY and CDR2 is FYNNEI. CDR3: CASSEEGTGSYEQYF. CDR3 coding DNA: TGTGCCAGCAGTGAAGAGGGGACAGGGTCTTACGAGCAGTACTTC.

V usage is TRBV5-4 and J usage is TRBJ2-1, with 10 bases that match TRBD2. CDR1 is SGHNT and CDR2 is YYREEE in the germline V gene (reference sequence). CDR3 length: 17 amino acids. Trimming cost V 1 base and J 1 base; bases outside gene matches: 5. For the CDR3, the DNA is TGTGCCAGCAGCTTGCGGACTAGCGGACCATCCTACAATGAGCAGTTCTTC. Amino acid sequence: CASSLRTSGPSYNEQFF.

The J gene is TRBJ1-2, the V gene TRBV19; the D is unclear. Germline-derived CDR1 and CDR2 are LNHDA and SQIVND (reference sequence). Between the trimmed V and J ends, which lost 0 bases and 7 bases, there was a span of 12 bases. There are 14 residues in the CDR3. The CDR3 protein is CASSIEVEGSGYTF. The CDR3 DNA follows: TGTGCCAGTAGTATAGAGGTGGAAGGGAGTGGCTACACCTTC.

This clone occurred once. The V call is TRBV5-4, the J call TRBJ2-5, with D possibly being TRBD2 (5 bases). Germline assignment: CDR1 SGHNT and CDR2 YYREEE (reference sequence). Between the trimmed V and J ends, which lost 4 bases and 5 bases, there was a span of 18 bases. The CDR3 is 15 residues long. The DNA for the CDR3 is TGTGCCAGCAGCATTGACCCATGGGAGAAGGAGACCCAGTACTTC. Residues: CASSIDPWEKETQYF.